The 23 T cell receptor beta chains below all came from one sample that was sequenced in a study of T-cell memory formation after mild COVID-19. A single record per CDR3 protein comes from TCRdb applying MiXCR to the 5' RACE reads. The sample has approximately 390,000 distinct CDR3 sequences, 16% seen once. The sample taken for sequencing was PBMCs or a T cell subset sorted from them (not recorded which). These receptors were collected from a man aged 18 to 35 who had mild COVID-19 (a few samples of this study predate the infection). Cell type and time point are not known.

This clonotype has a count of ten or more. The V and J genes are TRBV15 and TRBJ2-1; the D is unclear. The CDR3 loop spans 11 amino acids. V shed 1 base and J shed 9 bases, with 4 bases lying between them. CDR1 and CDR2 (germline): LNHNV, YYDKDF (reference sequence). For the CDR3, the DNA is TGTGCCACCAGCAGAGTTGGTGAGCAGTTCTTC. This encodes CATSRVGEQFF.

The V gene is TRBV7-2, the J gene TRBJ2-3; tentative D call: TRBD2 (8 bases). The V gene's germline CDR1 is SGHTA and CDR2 FQGNSA. Trimming removed 5 bases at V and 15 bases at J, with 18 bases between. This CDR3 has 12 residues. DNA of the CDR3: TGTGCCAGCAGCCCACAGGGGATAGCGGGATATTTT. This gives the protein CASSPQGIAGYF. Supplemented by reference TRBV7-2 and TRBJ2-3, the full variable domain reads GAGVSQSPSNKVTEKGKDVELRCDPISGHTALYWYRQSLGQGLEFLIYFQGNSAPDKSGLPSDRFSAERTGGSVSTLTIQRTQQEDSAVYLCASSPQGIAGYFGPGTRLTVL.

This sequence joins TRBV6-1 and TRBJ2-1; 7 bases agree with TRBD2. This CDR3 contains 13 residues. The germline V gene encodes CDR1 MNHNS and CDR2 SASEGT. V lost 4 bases, J lost 10 bases, and 7 bases stayed unmatched. The CDR3 sequence is CASSGAIGGEQFF. For the CDR3, the DNA is TGTGCCAGCAGTGGAGCGATCGGGGGGGAGCAGTTCTTC.

This chain connects TRBV7-9 to TRBJ1-4; 7 nucleotides match TRBD1. Germline assignment: CDR1 SEHNR and CDR2 FQNEAQ (reference sequence). The CDR3 is made up of 14 amino acids. With V trimmed by 3 bases and J by 9 bases, 7 bases remained unmatched. The CDR3 DNA follows: TGTGCCAGCAGCTTTACAGGGGAGGGAAAAAAACTGTTTTTT. Translation gives CASSFTGEGKKLFF.

This clonotype appeared a few times. The chain employs TRBV24-1 and TRBJ2-2; D not resolved. Germline-derived CDR1 and CDR2 are KGHDR and SFDVKD. The CDR3 has 13 amino acids. V was cut by 9 bases and J by 0 bases, with 7 bases left in between. Written as DNA, the CDR3 is TGTGCCACCTCCGCCCCGAACACCGGGGAGCTGTTTTTT. It yields the protein CATSAPNTGELFF.

The chain is built from TRBV12-3 or TRBV12-4 and TRBJ1-2; D is uncertain. This CDR3 spans 13 amino acids. V lost 6 bases to trimming and J lost 7 bases, with 15 bases between them. The CDR3 region has the DNA TGTGCCAGCAGCACTTACTGGGTCCCTGGCTACACCTTC. Translated, it gives CASSTYWVPGYTF.

The V call is TRBV10-3, the J call TRBJ1-2; D might be TRBD1 (5 bases). This CDR3 is 13 amino acids long. Germline CDR1 reads ENHRY; CDR2 reads SYGVKD. Trimming took 10 bases from V and 6 from J, leaving 18 bases between them. CDR3 sequence reads: CATLLGPLDGYTF. The CDR3 bases are TGTGCCACGTTACTGGGGCCTTTGGATGGCTACACCTTC.

The table lists this clonotype with a few counts. The chain's CDR3 is CASSAFVGDEHF. The DNA for the CDR3 is TGTGCCAGCAGCGCCTTTGTCGGGGACGAGCATTTT. The chain employs TRBV6-6 and TRBJ1-5, with D possibly TRBD1 on 5 matching bases. The CDR3 is 12 residues long. V was pared by 6 bases and J by 14 bases, with 17 bases between. From germline, CDR1 is MNHNY and CDR2 SVGAGI (reference sequence).

V is TRBV6-2 or TRBV6-3 and J is TRBJ2-2, with 8 bases matching TRBD2. V was pared by 6 bases and J by 4 bases, with 10 bases of the junction left unmatched. Germline V gives CDR1 MNHEY, CDR2 SVGEGT. The CDR3 runs to 16 residues. The CDR3 loop reads CASRDTPGLVTGELFF. The DNA of the CDR3 is TGTGCCAGCAGAGACACCCCGGGACTAGTCACCGGGGAGCTGTTTTTT.

V usage is TRBV5-1 and J usage is TRBJ2-3, with 7 bases that match TRBD1. This CDR3 has 15 amino acids. Unmatched junction bases numbered 4, after V lost 3 bases and J lost 0 bases. From germline, CDR1 is SGHRS and CDR2 YFSETQ. The CDR3 loop is CASSSSGQSTDTQYF. CDR3 DNA: TGCGCCAGCAGCTCGTCGGGACAGAGCACAGATACGCAGTATTTT.

There are many counts of this clonotype. The gene calls are TRBV5-1 and TRBJ2-5, with 9 bases identical to TRBD2. In germline, CDR1 is SGHRS, CDR2 YFSETQ. J lost 5 bases, V lost 1 base, and 3 bases had no gene match. The CDR3 is made up of 14 amino acids. CDR3: CASSLRGGAETQYF. DNA of the CDR3: TGCGCCAGCAGCTTGCGCGGGGGGGCCGAGACCCAGTACTTC.

The rearrangement joins TRBV4-3 to TRBJ2-2; D remains unclear. This CDR3 comprises 14 residues. CDR1 is LGHNA and CDR2 is YSLEER in the germline V gene. V shed 5 bases and J shed 0 bases, with 7 bases lying between them. The CDR3 DNA sequence: TGCGCCAGCAGCGGCAGGACGAACACCGGGGAGCTGTTTTTT. Translated, it gives CASSGRTNTGELFF.

This chain connects TRBV20-1 to TRBJ2-5; possibly TRBD1 or TRBD2 for D (6 bases each). This CDR3 is 16 amino acids long. The V end lost 1 base, the J end lost 5 bases, and 20 bases lay between the germline ends. In germline, CDR1 is DFQATT, CDR2 SNEGSKA (reference sequence). DNA of the CDR3: TGCAGTGCTAGAGCGGGGGCTGAAGGGGTGGGCGAGACCCAGTACTTC. As protein: CSARAGAEGVGETQYF.

This clonotype was seen more than once but under ten times. The chain has TRBV2 and TRBJ2-1; 8 bases line up with TRBD2. V lost 3 bases and J lost 7; bases outside the gene matches: 8. Germline CDR1 reads SNHLY; CDR2 reads FYNNEI. There are 15 residues in the CDR3. CDR3 sequence: CASSEGGGIRNEQFF. The CDR3 DNA follows: TGTGCCAGCAGTGAGGGCGGGGGGATTAGGAATGAGCAGTTCTTC.

The rearrangement links TRBV18 to TRBJ1-5; D is uncertain. The CDR3 loop spans 14 amino acids. CDR1 is KGHSH and CDR2 is LQKENI in the germline V gene. V lost 0 bases and J lost 1, with 4 bases in between. The CDR3 here is CASSPPGSNQPQHF. In nucleotides, the CDR3 is TGTGCCAGCTCACCACCTGGAAGCAATCAGCCCCAGCATTTT.

The chain joins TRBV3-1 to TRBJ2-2, with TRBD2 matching 11 bases. CDR1 and CDR2 from the germline V gene are LGHDT and YNNKEL (reference sequence). The CDR3 spans 17 residues. Trimming took 4 bases from V and 1 from J; bases not matched to a gene: 5. The CDR3 protein is CASSPVGLAGNTGELFF. DNA for the CDR3: TGTGCCAGCAGCCCGGTCGGACTAGCGGGGAACACCGGGGAGCTGTTTTTT. Complete variable domain (other parts from reference TRBV3-1 and TRBJ2-2): DTAVSQTPKYLVTQMGNDKSIKCEQNLGHDTMYWYKQDSKKFLKIMFSYNNKELIINETVPNRFSPKSPDKAHLNLHINSLELGDSAVYFCASSPVGLAGNTGELFFGEGSRLTVL.

In DNA, the CDR3 is TGTGCCAGCAGTTTATCAGGGGCGTGGGGCTACACCTTC. Residues: CASSLSGAWGYTF. V gene TRBV12-3 or TRBV12-4 combines with J gene TRBJ1-2, with a possible D match to TRBD1 (6 bases). The CDR3 extends over 13 amino acids. V lost 2 bases and J 8 bases, leaving 12 bases between the germline ends.

This clonotype has just a few counts. V is TRBV20-1 and J is TRBJ2-3; possible D gene TRBD2, 6 bases. This CDR3 contains 11 residues. V dropped 6 bases and J dropped 3 bases, with 7 bases sitting between them. The germline V gene encodes CDR1 DFQATT and CDR2 SNEGSKA (reference sequence). CDR3 coding DNA: TGCAGTGCCGCGGGGACAGATACGCAGTATTTT. It is translated as CSAAGTDTQYF.

Many counts were recorded for this clonotype. V gene TRBV7-3 combines with J gene TRBJ2-1, with D unresolved. Germline V gene data show CDR1 as SGHTA and CDR2 as FQGTGA. The CDR3 totals 13 residues. With 8 bases removed from V and 7 bases from J, the gap between germline ends came to 15 bases. The CDR3 spells CASQSPDTNEQFF. Here the CDR3 DNA reads TGTGCCAGCCAATCCCCGGATACTAATGAGCAGTTCTTC.

There are many counts of this clonotype. The CDR3 sequence: CSASGGLTDTQYF. The CDR3 DNA sequence: TGCAGCGCTAGCGGGGGCCTCACAGATACGCAGTATTTT. This chain links TRBV29-1 with TRBJ2-3; 10 nucleotides line up with TRBD2. V shed 7 bases, J shed 2 bases, and the junction held 3 bases outside the gene matches. The CDR3 consists of 13 residues. From germline, CDR1 is SQVTM and CDR2 ANQGSEA.

This chain links TRBV6-4 with TRBJ2-5; 9 bases match TRBD2. The trim removed 4 bases at V and 5 bases at J, leaving 8 bases unmatched. Germline assignment: CDR1 MRHNA and CDR2 SNTAGT. The CDR3 has 15 residues. The CDR3 DNA sequence: TGTGCCAGCAGTGTCAGCGGGGGGCCGCAGGAGACCCAGTACTTC. Translating gives CASSVSGGPQETQYF.

This chain joins TRBV3-1 and TRBJ1-6, with unresolved D. CDR1 and CDR2 (germline): LGHDT, YNNKEL (reference sequence). There are 15 residues in the CDR3. V was cut by 1 base and J by 9 bases, with 13 bases left in between. CDR3 sequence (DNA): TGTGCCAGCAGCCAAGTGGCCTCCTGGGGTTCACCCCTCCACTTT. As protein: CASSQVASWGSPLHF.

This chain links TRBV3-1 with TRBJ2-2, with TRBD2 identical over 9 bases. Trimming at V came to 6 bases and at J to 2 bases, leaving 7 bases not matched to a gene. Germline V gene sequence: CDR1 LGHDT, CDR2 YNNKEL (reference sequence). There are 16 residues in the CDR3. The CDR3 sequence: CASSPLAGVNTGELFF. CDR3 DNA: TGTGCCAGCAGTCCATTAGCGGGGGTAAACACCGGGGAGCTGTTTTTT.